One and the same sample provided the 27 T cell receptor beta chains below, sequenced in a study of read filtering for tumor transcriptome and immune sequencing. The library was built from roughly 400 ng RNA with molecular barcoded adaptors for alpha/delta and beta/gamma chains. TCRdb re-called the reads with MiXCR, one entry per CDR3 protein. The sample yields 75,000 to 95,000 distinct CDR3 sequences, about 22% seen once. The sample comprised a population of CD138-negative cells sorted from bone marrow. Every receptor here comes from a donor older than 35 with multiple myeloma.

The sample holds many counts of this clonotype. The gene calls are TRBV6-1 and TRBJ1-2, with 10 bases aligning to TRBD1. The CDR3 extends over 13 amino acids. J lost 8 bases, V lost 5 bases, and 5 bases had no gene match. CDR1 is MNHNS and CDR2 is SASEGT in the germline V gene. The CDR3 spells CASSRDRGGGYTF. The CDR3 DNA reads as TGTGCCAGCAGTCGGGACAGGGGAGGCGGCTACACCTTC.

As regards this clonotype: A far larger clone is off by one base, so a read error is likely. The CDR3 loop reads CASSPRSDVEGQEAQYF. The CDR3 nucleotides read TGTGCCAGCAGCCCTCGATCGGACGTGGAGGGTCAAGAGGCCCAGTACTTC. This rearrangement joins TRBV12-3 or TRBV12-4 to TRBJ2-5, with TRBD2 as a possible D gene (6 bases). The CDR3 consists of 17 residues.

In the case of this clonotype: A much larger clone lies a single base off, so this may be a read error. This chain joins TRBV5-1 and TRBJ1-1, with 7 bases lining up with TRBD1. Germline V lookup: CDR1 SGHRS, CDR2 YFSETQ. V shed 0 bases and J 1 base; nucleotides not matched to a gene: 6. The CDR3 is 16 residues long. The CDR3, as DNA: TGCGCCAGCAGCTTGGGGCCAGGGGGTGCGAACACTGAAGCTTTCTTT. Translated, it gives CASSLGPGGANTEAFF.

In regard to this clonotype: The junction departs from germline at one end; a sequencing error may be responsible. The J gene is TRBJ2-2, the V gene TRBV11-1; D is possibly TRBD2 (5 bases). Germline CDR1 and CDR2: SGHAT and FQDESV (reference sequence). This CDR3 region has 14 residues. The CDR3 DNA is TGTGCCAGCAGCTTAAGCAGTGTTGTCGGGGAGCTGGTTTTT. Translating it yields CASSLSSVVGELVF.

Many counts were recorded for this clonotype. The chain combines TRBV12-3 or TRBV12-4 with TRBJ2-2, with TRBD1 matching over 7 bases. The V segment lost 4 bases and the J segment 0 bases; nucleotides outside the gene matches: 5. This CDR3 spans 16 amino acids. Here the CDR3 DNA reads TGTGCCAGCAGTTCAACCGGGACAGCGAACACCGGGGAGCTGTTTTTT. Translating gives CASSSTGTANTGELFF.

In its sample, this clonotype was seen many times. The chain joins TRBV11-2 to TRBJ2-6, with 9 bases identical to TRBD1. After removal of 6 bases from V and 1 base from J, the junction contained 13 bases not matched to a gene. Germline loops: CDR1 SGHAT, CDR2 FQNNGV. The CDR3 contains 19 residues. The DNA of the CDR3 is TGTGCCAGCAGAGGCTCAGGACAGGGGCGAACTTCTGGGGCCAACGTCCTGACTTTC. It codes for CASRGSGQGRTSGANVLTF.

Here the CDR3 reads CASSFGGQGYNEQFF. DNA for the CDR3: TGTGCCAGCAGCTTTGGCGGACAGGGCTACAATGAGCAGTTCTTC. The chain recombines TRBV5-6 with TRBJ2-1; 8 positions match TRBD1. Germline CDR1 and CDR2: SGHDT and YYEEEE. The ends lost 2 bases at V and 3 bases at J; junction bases unmatched: 4. The CDR3 covers 15 residues.

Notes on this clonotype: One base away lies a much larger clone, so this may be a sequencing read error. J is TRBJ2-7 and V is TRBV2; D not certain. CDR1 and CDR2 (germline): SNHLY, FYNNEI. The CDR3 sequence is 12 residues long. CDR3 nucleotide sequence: TGTGCCAGCAGGGAAAGGAGTTACGGGCAGTACTTC. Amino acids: CASRERSYGQYF.

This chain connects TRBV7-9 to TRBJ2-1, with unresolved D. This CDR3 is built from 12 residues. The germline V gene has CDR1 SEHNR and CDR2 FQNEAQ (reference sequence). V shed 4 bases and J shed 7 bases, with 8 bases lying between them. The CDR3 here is CASSSGRNEQFF. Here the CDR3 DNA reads TGTGCCAGCAGCTCCGGAAGAAATGAGCAGTTCTTC. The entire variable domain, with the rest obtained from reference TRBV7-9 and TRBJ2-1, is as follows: DTGVSQNPRHKITKRGQNVTFRCDPISEHNRLYWYRQTLGQGPEFLTYFQNEAQLEKSRLLSDRFSAERPKGSFSTLEIQRTEQGDSAMYLCASSSGRNEQFFGPGTRLTVL.

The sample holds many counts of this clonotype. CDR3 loop: CASRNNEKLFF. DNA of the CDR3: TGTGCCAGCAGAAACAATGAAAAACTGTTTTTT. The chain employs TRBV6-6 and TRBJ1-4; D gene unclear. V lost 6 bases and J 5 bases, leaving 4 bases between the germline ends. CDR3 size: 11 residues. Germline CDR1 MNHNY, CDR2 SVGAGI (reference sequence).

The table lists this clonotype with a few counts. The chain's CDR3 is CASSGRDRGVTDTQYF. In DNA, the CDR3 is TGTGCCAGCAGTGGCCGGGACAGGGGCGTCACAGATACGCAGTATTTT. This chain uses TRBV27 with TRBJ2-3; TRBD1 matches 10 bases. The CDR3 runs to 16 residues. V lost 5 bases to trimming and J lost 2 bases; unmatched junction nucleotides: 7. The germline gives CDR1 MNHEY, CDR2 SMNVEV (reference sequence).

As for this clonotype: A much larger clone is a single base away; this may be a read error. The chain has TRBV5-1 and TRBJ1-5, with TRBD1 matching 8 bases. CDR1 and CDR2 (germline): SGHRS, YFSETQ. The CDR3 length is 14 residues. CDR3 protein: CAGSRTGPNQPQHF. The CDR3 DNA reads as TGCGCCGGCAGTCGGACAGGGCCAAATCAGCCCCAGCATTTT.

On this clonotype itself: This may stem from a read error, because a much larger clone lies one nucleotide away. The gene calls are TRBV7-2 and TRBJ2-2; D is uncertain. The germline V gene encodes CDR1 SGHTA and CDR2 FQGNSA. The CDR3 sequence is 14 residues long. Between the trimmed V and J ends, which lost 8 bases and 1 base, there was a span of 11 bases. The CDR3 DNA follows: TGTGCCAGCGGCCCCCGTAGGAACACCGGGGAGCTGTTTTTT. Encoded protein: CASGPRRNTGELFF.

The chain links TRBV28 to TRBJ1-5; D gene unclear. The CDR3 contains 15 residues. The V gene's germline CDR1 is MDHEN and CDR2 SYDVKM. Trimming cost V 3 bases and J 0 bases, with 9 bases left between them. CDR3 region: CASSLRRVSNQPQHF. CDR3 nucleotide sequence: TGTGCCAGCAGTTTGCGCCGGGTTAGCAATCAGCCCCAGCATTTT.

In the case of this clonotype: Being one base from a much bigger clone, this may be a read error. CDR3 sequence reads: CVISESSGANVLTF. The CDR3 region has the DNA TGTGTCATCAGTGAAAGCTCTGGGGCCAACGTCCTGACTTTC. This rearrangement joins TRBV10-3 to TRBJ2-6; D not resolved. Germline V gene lookup returns CDR1 ENHRY and CDR2 SYGVKD. This CDR3 spans 14 amino acids.

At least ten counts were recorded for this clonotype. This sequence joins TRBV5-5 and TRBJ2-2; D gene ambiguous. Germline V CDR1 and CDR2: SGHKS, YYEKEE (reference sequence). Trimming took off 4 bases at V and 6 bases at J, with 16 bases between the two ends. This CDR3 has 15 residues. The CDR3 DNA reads TGTGCCAGCAGCCCACCCTTATCCGGAGCCGGGGAGCTGTTTTTT. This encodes CASSPPLSGAGELFF. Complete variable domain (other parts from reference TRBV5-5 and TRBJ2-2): DAGVTQSPTHLIKTRGQQVTLRCSPISGHKSVSWYQQVLGQGPQFIFQYYEKEERGRGNFPDRFSARQFPNYSSELNVNALLLGDSALYLCASSPPLSGAGELFFGEGSRLTVL.

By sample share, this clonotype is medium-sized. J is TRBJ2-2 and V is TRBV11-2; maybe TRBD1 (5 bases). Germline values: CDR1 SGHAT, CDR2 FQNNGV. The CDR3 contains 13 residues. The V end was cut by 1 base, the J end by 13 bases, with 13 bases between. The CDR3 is CASSLAGPTGLFF. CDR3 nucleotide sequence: TGTGCCAGCAGCTTAGCCGGGCCTACAGGGCTGTTTTTT.

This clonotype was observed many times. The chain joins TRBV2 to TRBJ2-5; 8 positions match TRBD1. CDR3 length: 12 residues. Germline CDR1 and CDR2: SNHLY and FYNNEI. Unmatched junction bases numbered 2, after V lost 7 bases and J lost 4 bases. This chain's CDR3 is CASIDRGETQYF. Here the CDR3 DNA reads TGTGCCAGCATCGACAGGGGAGAGACCCAGTACTTC.

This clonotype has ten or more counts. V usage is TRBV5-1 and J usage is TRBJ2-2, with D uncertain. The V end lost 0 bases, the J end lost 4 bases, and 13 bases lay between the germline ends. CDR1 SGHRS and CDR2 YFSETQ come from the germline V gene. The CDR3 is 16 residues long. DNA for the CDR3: TGCGCCAGCAGCTTGGAATACGCCGGGTTCACCGGGGAGCTGTTTTTT. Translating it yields CASSLEYAGFTGELFF.

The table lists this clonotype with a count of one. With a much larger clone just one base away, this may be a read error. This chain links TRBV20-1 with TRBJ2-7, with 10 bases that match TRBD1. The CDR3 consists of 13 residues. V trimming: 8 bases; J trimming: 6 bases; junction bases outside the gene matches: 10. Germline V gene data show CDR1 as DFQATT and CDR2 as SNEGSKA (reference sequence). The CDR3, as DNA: TGCAGTACCCACCGGGACAGGGGAGTCGAGCAGTACTTC. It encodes CSTHRDRGVEQYF.

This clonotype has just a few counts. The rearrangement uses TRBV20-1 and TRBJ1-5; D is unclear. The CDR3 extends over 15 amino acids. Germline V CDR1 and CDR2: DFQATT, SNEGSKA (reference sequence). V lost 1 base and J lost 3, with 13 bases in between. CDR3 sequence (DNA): TGCAGTGCTAGAGGCCCGGGAGGGATCAATCAGCCCCAGCATTTT. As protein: CSARGPGGINQPQHF.

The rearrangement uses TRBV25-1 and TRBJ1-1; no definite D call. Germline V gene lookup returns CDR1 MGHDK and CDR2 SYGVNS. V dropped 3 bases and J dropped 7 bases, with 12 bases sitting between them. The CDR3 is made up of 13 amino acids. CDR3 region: CASSDFNKDEAFF. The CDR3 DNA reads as TGTGCCAGCAGTGATTTTAACAAGGATGAAGCTTTCTTT.

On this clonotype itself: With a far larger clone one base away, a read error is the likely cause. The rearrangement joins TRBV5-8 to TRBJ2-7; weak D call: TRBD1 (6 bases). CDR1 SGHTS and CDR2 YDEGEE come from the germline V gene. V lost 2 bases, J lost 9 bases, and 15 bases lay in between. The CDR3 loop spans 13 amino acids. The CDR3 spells CASSFRGNDGQYF. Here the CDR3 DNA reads TGTGCCAGCAGCTTTAGGGGGAACGACGGGCAGTACTTC.

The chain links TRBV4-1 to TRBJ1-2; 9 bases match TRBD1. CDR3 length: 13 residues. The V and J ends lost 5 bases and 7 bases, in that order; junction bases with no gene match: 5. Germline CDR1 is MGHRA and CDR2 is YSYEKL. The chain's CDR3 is CASSSRDRAGYTF. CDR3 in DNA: TGCGCCAGCAGCAGCCGGGACAGGGCTGGCTACACCTTC.

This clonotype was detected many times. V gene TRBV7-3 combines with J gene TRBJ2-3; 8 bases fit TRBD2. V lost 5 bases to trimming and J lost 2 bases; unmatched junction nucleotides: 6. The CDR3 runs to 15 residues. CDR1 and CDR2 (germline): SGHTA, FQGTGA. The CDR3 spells CASSLSGGVTDTQYF. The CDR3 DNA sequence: TGTGCCAGCAGCCTCAGCGGGGGCGTCACAGATACGCAGTATTTT.

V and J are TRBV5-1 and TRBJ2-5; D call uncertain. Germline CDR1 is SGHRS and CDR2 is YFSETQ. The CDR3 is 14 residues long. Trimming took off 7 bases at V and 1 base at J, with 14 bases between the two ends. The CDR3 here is CASALIPGQETQYF. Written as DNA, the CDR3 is TGCGCCAGCGCCTTGATCCCCGGCCAAGAGACCCAGTACTTC.

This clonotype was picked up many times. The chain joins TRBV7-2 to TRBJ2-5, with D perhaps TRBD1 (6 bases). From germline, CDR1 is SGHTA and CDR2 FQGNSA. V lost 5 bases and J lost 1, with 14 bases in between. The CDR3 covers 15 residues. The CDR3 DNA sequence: TGTGCCAGCAGCCCACAGGGCCCAATCCAAGAGACCCAGTACTTC. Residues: CASSPQGPIQETQYF.